Many counts were recorded for the clone carrying this T cell receptor (beta chain). The antigen remains undetermined. The data were obtained in a study of spatial heterogeneity in lung cancer. Study-level results: The estimated TCR-seq coverage of tumor T cells amounted to approximately 6.6% when looking at alpha chains and roughly 13% when looking at beta chains. Counts of expanded alpha and beta TCRs within tumors tracked the tumor nonsynonymous mutation count.

CDR1 and CDR2 from the germline V gene are SNHLY and FYNNEI. The CDR3 is 15 amino acids. Trimming removed 6 bases at V and 1 base at J, with 10 bases between. Sample time point: sample taken at primary tumor resection. The donors were 55 to 80 patients with non-small cell lung cancer that was early-stage and untreated. The authors sequenced whole RNA from tumor, nontumor lung or frozen PBMC without sorting. Every TCR cDNA molecule bore a unique molecular identifier. MiXCR, applied by TCRdb to the 5' RACE reads, yields one record per CDR3 protein. Of 20,000 to 25,000 distinct CDR3 sequences in the sample, 15% to 20% were seen once.

V and J are TRBV2 and TRBJ2-6; no reliable D call. Sequences were derived from lung tumor tissue, sampled at surgery. The sequence was collected from a female donor with early-stage non-small cell lung cancer. In nucleotides, the CDR3 is TGTGCCAGCAGCTTTCAGGCTTCTGGGGCCAACGTCCTGACTTTC. Protein product: CASSFQASGANVLTF.